These 24 T cell receptor beta chains were sequenced from one sample in a study of identical twins. MiXCR, applied by TCRdb to the 5' RACE reads, yields one record per CDR3 protein. The sample holds hundreds of thousands of distinct CDR3 sequences, roughly 7.1% seen once. These data were also filed under a second study, of yellow fever vaccine responses in identical twins.

The sequenced material came from PBMCs. These receptors were obtained from a woman under 30 in good health.

This clonotype came up many times. V usage is TRBV20-1 and J usage is TRBJ1-2; tentatively, D is TRBD1 (5 bases). This CDR3 comprises 11 residues. The germline V gene encodes CDR1 DFQATT and CDR2 SNEGSKA (reference sequence). CDR3 region: CGPTDNYGYTF. The CDR3 DNA reads TGCGGTCCGACAGATAACTATGGCTACACCTTC.

The gene calls are TRBV2 and TRBJ2-5, with D possibly TRBD1 on 6 matching bases. Looked up from germline, CDR1 is SNHLY and CDR2 is FYNNEI. The CDR3 consists of 11 residues. The V gene lost 6 bases and the J gene lost 4 bases, with 6 bases spanning the gap. CDR3 protein: CASRDRETQYF. The CDR3 DNA reads TGTGCCAGCAGGGACAGAGAGACCCAGTACTTC.

The chain couples TRBV3-1 to TRBJ2-5; unclear D gene. Trimming left V 5 bases short and J 5 bases short, with 21 bases between. Germline V CDR1 and CDR2: LGHDT, YNNKEL (reference sequence). The CDR3 extends over 16 amino acids. The CDR3 DNA sequence: TGTGCCAGCAGCTCACGATTAATGACCACCTGGGAGACCCAGTACTTC. This sequence encodes CASSSRLMTTWETQYF.

This clonotype showed up just a few times. The chain joins TRBV4-2 to TRBJ1-3; D perhaps matches TRBD1 (6 bases). The CDR3 is 16 residues long. Between the trimmed V and J ends, which lost 0 bases and 3 bases, there was a span of 12 bases. From germline, CDR1 is LGHNA and CDR2 YNFKEQ. CDR3 nucleotides: TGTGCCAGCAGCCAAGATAGACGGGGGCTTGGAAACACCATATATTTT. Amino acid sequence: CASSQDRRGLGNTIYF.

This clonotype was detected many times. The chain carries TRBV7-2 and TRBJ2-2; D assignment may be TRBD1 or TRBD2 (6 bases each). Trimming left V 8 bases short and J 4 bases short, with 11 bases between. CDR1 SGHTA and CDR2 FQGNSA come from the germline V gene. This CDR3 is built from 13 residues. CDR3 sequence reads: CASGGPVTGELFF. DNA for the CDR3: TGTGCCAGCGGGGGGCCGGTCACCGGGGAGCTGTTTTTT.

This clonotype was picked up a small number of times. This chain uses TRBV12-3 or TRBV12-4 with TRBJ2-5; TRBD1 matches at 7 bases. The CDR3 is made up of 15 amino acids. The junction had 13 bases not matched to a gene; V was cut back by 6 bases and J by 6 bases. The CDR3 DNA reads TGTGCCAGCAGCTCAATACAGGGGTTATGGAAGACCCAGTACTTC. Translated, it gives CASSSIQGLWKTQYF.

The rearrangement uses TRBV4-1 and TRBJ2-5, with D tentatively TRBD2 (6 bases). The V end lost 1 base, the J end lost 5 bases, and 8 bases lay between the germline ends. The CDR3 is 13 amino acids. Germline V gives CDR1 MGHRA, CDR2 YSYEKL. CDR3 DNA: TGCGCCAGCAGCCAAGCCCTAGCGGAGACCCAGTACTTC. Its protein product is CASSQALAETQYF.

This clonotype was counted at least ten times. The V and J genes are TRBV28 and TRBJ2-1; D possibly corresponds to TRBD2 (5 bases). The CDR3 spans 13 residues. From germline, CDR1 is MDHEN and CDR2 SYDVKM. The CDR3, as DNA: TGTGCAACCGGTCGCGGGTCCTACAATGAGCAGTTCTTC. This gives the protein CATGRGSYNEQFF.

In this sample, this clonotype turned up a few times. The rearrangement uses TRBV29-1 and TRBJ2-5, with 8 nucleotides matching TRBD1. This CDR3 spans 12 amino acids. The V gene's germline CDR1 is SQVTM and CDR2 ANQGSEA. With V trimmed by 6 bases and J by 5 bases, 5 bases remained unmatched. DNA for the CDR3: TGCAGCGTCGACAGGGGTGGGGAGACCCAGTACTTC. Protein product: CSVDRGGETQYF.

V and J are TRBV11-2 and TRBJ2-2, with D tentatively TRBD1 (5 bases). CDR1 is SGHAT, CDR2 FQNNGV, per germline. The CDR3 loop spans 14 amino acids. Between the trimmed V and J ends, which lost 1 base and 6 bases, there was a span of 9 bases. The chain's CDR3 is CASSLAPGPGELFF. In nucleotides, the CDR3 is TGTGCCAGCAGCTTAGCGCCAGGGCCCGGGGAGCTGTTTTTT.

This clonotype has just a few counts. The J gene is TRBJ2-3, the V gene TRBV18; 7 bases fit TRBD2. V trimming: 1 base; J trimming: 2 bases; junction bases outside the gene matches: 18. This CDR3 contains 20 residues. The germline V gene encodes CDR1 KGHSH and CDR2 LQKENI. The CDR3 region has the DNA TGTGCCAGCTCACCACTGAGGACCTTGACCTCTAGCGGACACACAGATACGCAGTATTTT. Translation gives CASSPLRTLTSSGHTDTQYF.

The CDR3 DNA reads TGTGCCAGCAGCTTAGCTCTAATAGCGGGGGCCCGAAGGACCGGGGAGCTGTTTTTT. It is translated as CASSLALIAGARRTGELFF. This chain joins TRBV11-2 and TRBJ2-2, with 9 positions matching TRBD2. CDR3 length: 19 residues. CDR1 and CDR2 (germline): SGHAT, FQNNGV. The V and J ends lost 1 base and 5 bases, in that order; junction bases with no gene match: 14.

This clonotype was detected many times. The chain joins TRBV5-1 to TRBJ2-1; 12 nucleotides line up with TRBD2. Trimming took 0 bases from V and 9 from J; bases not matched to a gene: 4. The germline CDR1 and CDR2 sequences are SGHRS and YFSETQ. This CDR3 is built from 15 residues. The CDR3 region is CASSLATSGGLEQFF. The CDR3 DNA sequence: TGCGCCAGCAGCTTGGCTACTAGCGGGGGGCTTGAGCAGTTCTTC. Combining the CDR3 with reference TRBV5-1 and TRBJ2-1 gives the whole variable domain KAGVTQTPRYLIKTRGQQVTLSCSPISGHRSVSWYQQTPGQGLQFLFEYFSETQRNKGNFPGRFSGRQFSNSRSEMNVSTLELGDSALYLCASSLATSGGLEQFFGPGTRLTVL.

As concerns this clonotype: This may be a read error, as it is one base from a much larger clone. This chain uses TRBV9 with TRBJ2-1, with D perhaps TRBD2 (7 bases). V was shortened by 4 bases and J by 2 bases, with 16 bases between the two germline ends. Looked up from germline, CDR1 is SGDLS and CDR2 is YYNGEE. The CDR3 extends over 16 amino acids. CDR3: CASSPGGGLPYNEQFF. The CDR3 nucleotides are TGTGCCAGCAGCCCGGGGGGCGGTCTCCCCTACAATGAGCAGTTCTTC.

The chain joins TRBV28 to TRBJ2-1; D is perhaps TRBD1 (5 bases). The germline gives CDR1 MDHEN, CDR2 SYDVKM. Trimming stripped 5 bases from V and 6 bases from J, with 17 bases between. The CDR3 runs 15 residues. CDR3 coding DNA: TGTGCCAGCAGTCCCGAGGTTCAGGGTTCCAATGAGCAGTTCTTC. Amino acid sequence: CASSPEVQGSNEQFF.

The chain couples TRBV12-3 or TRBV12-4 to TRBJ2-7; D call uncertain. Trimming removed 6 bases from V and 0 bases from J, with 18 bases in between. The CDR3 length is 16 residues. The CDR3 nucleotides read TGTGCCAGCAGCTACCAAGGGCGGTTGAGCTCCTACGAGCAGTACTTC. It codes for CASSYQGRLSSYEQYF.

This clonotype was seen repeatedly, ten times or more. J is TRBJ1-4 and V is TRBV6-1; weak D call: TRBD1 (6 bases). The CDR3 totals 18 residues. The germline gives CDR1 MNHNS, CDR2 SASEGT. V was shortened by 5 bases and J by 0 bases, with 19 bases between the two germline ends. CDR3 sequence: CASSRTISTGSTNEKLFF. The CDR3 DNA is TGTGCCAGCAGTCGAACCATTTCGACAGGATCAACTAATGAAAAACTGTTTTTT.

This clonotype appeared many times. This chain connects TRBV25-1 to TRBJ1-1, with D perhaps matching TRBD1 (5 bases). The CDR3 is made up of 16 amino acids. V dropped 5 bases and J dropped 3 bases, with 19 bases sitting between them. Germline CDR1 MGHDK, CDR2 SYGVNS. The CDR3 sequence: CASSSLGRGSDTEAFF. The CDR3 DNA is TGTGCCAGCAGTTCTCTGGGGCGGGGGTCAGACACTGAAGCTTTCTTT.

At least ten counts were recorded for this clonotype. This chain uses TRBV7-2 with TRBJ1-1; D not resolved. CDR3 length: 14 residues. The ends were cut back, 1 base at V and 2 bases at J, with 8 bases in the middle. Germline V gene lookup returns CDR1 SGHTA and CDR2 FQGNSA. The CDR3: CASSLEAVNTEAFF. Here the CDR3 DNA reads TGTGCCAGCAGCTTAGAGGCAGTAAACACTGAAGCTTTCTTT.

This clonotype was seen many times. The CDR3 DNA is TGTGCCAGCAGCTTAGCGGGAGGATCCAATCAAGAGACCCAGTACTTC. Protein sequence: CASSLAGGSNQETQYF. V gene TRBV7-6 combines with J gene TRBJ2-5; TRBD2 might be the D (6 bases). V shed 0 bases and J shed 2 bases, with 13 bases lying between them. CDR1 is SGHVS and CDR2 is FNYEAQ in the germline V gene. The length of the CDR3 is 16 residues.

There are many counts of this clonotype. This sequence joins TRBV3-1 and TRBJ2-7, with TRBD1 as a possible D gene (5 bases). The CDR3 has 15 amino acids. V was cut by 3 bases and J by 0 bases, with 12 bases left in between. Germline V gives CDR1 LGHDT, CDR2 YNNKEL (reference sequence). The CDR3 spells CASSQTIQVSYEQYF. The CDR3 coding sequence is TGTGCCAGCAGCCAGACCATACAGGTCTCCTACGAGCAGTACTTC.

This clonotype came up many times. The V gene is TRBV15, the J gene TRBJ1-5, with 7 nucleotides matching TRBD1. With 6 bases clipped from V and 0 bases from J, the junction kept 5 bases outside the gene matches. CDR1 is LNHNV, CDR2 YYDKDF, per germline (reference sequence). This CDR3 is 15 amino acids long. DNA of the CDR3: TGTGCCACCAGTAAAGACAGGGATAGCAATCAGCCCCAGCATTTT. Protein product: CATSKDRDSNQPQHF.

This clonotype was picked up many times. The chain links TRBV10-3 to TRBJ1-3, with D hard to call. The CDR3 sequence is 12 residues long. Deletions cut 2 bases from V and 3 bases from J, with 2 bases between. CDR1 and CDR2 from the germline V gene are ENHRY and SYGVKD. The DNA for the CDR3 is TGTGCCATCAGTGAGGGTGGAAACACCATATATTTT. It yields the protein CAISEGGNTIYF.

There are a few counts of this clonotype. The gene calls are TRBV2 and TRBJ2-1; the match to TRBD2 covers 8 bases. Unmatched junction bases numbered 13, after V lost 6 bases and J lost 9 bases. The CDR3 has 15 residues. Germline CDR1 SNHLY, CDR2 FYNNEI. The CDR3 spells CASSFPRREVSEQFF. In nucleotides, the CDR3 is TGTGCCAGCAGCTTTCCAAGGCGGGAGGTTAGTGAGCAGTTCTTC.